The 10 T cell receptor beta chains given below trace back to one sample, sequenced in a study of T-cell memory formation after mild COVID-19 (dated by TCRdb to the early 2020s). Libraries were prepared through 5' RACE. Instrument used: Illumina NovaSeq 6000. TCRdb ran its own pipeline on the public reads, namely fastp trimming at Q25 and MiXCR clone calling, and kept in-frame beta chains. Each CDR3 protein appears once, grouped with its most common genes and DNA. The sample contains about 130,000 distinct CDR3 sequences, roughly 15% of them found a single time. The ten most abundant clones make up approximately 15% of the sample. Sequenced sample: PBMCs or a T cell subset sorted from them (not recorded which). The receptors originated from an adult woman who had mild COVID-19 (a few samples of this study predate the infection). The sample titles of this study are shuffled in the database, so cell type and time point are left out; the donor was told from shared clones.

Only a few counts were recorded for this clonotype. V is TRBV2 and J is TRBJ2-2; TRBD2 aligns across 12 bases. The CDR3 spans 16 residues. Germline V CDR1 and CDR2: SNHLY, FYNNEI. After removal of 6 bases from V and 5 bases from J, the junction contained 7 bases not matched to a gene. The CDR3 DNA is TGTGCCAGCAGAGCCGGACTAGCGGGAAGGACCGGGGAGCTGTTTTTT. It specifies CASRAGLAGRTGELFF.

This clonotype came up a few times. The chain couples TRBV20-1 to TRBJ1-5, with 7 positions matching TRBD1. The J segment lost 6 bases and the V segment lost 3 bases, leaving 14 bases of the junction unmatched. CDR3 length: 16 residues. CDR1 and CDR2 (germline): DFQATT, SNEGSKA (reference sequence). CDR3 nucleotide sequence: TGCAGTGCTAGGGACGTCGCAGGGGGGTTGGGTCAGCCCCAGCATTTT. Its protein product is CSARDVAGGLGQPQHF.

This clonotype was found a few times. The CDR3 nucleotides read TGTGCCAGCTCATATGGCGGTGAGGGGTCCGGGACCCAGTACTTC. Residues: CASSYGGEGSGTQYF. V gene TRBV18 combines with J gene TRBJ2-5; perhaps D is TRBD1 or TRBD2 (5 bases each). The CDR3 has 15 residues. The germline V gene has CDR1 KGHSH and CDR2 LQKENI. Trimming stripped 5 bases from V and 7 bases from J, with 20 bases between.

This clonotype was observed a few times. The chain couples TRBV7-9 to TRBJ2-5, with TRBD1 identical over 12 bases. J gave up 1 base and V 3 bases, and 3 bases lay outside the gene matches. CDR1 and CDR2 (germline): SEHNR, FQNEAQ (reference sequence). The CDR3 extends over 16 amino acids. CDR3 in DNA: TGTGCCAGCAGCTTGGGACAGGGGGCTTCCCAAGAGACCCAGTACTTC. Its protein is CASSLGQGASQETQYF.

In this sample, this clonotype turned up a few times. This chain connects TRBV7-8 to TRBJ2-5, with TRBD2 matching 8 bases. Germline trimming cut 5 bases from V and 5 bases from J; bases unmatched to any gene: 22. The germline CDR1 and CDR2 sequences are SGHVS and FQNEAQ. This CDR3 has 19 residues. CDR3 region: CASSLGWWREVRIEETQYF. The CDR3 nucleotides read TGTGCCAGCAGCCTAGGGTGGTGGCGGGAGGTCCGGATAGAGGAGACCCAGTACTTC.

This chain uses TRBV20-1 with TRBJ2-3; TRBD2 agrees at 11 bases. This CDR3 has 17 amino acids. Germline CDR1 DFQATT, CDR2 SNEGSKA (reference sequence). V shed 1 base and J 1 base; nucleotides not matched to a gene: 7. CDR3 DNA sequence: TGCAGTGCTAGAGGCCTTGGACTAGCGGGCCGCACAGATACGCAGTATTTT. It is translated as CSARGLGLAGRTDTQYF.

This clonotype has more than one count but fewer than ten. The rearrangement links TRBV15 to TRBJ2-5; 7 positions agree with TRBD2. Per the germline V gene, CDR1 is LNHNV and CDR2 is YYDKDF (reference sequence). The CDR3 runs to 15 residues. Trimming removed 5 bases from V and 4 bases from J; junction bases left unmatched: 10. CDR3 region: CATSGRLAAGETQYF. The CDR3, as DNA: TGTGCCACCAGCGGGCGACTAGCCGCCGGAGAGACCCAGTACTTC.

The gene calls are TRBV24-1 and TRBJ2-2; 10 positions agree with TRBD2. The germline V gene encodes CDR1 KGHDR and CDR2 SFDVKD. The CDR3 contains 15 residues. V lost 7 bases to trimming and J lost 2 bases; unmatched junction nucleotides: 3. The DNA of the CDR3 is TGTGCCACCAGAGGGACTAGCGATAACACCGGGGAGCTGTTTTTT. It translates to CATRGTSDNTGELFF.

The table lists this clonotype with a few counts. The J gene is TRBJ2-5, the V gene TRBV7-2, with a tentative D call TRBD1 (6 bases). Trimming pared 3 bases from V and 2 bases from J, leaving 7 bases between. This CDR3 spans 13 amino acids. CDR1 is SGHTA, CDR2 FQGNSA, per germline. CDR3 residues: CASSFGQQETQYF. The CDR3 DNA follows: TGTGCCAGCAGCTTCGGACAGCAAGAGACCCAGTACTTC.

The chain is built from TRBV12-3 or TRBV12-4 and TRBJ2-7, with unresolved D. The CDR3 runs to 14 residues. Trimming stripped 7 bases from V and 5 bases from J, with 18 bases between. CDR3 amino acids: CASTTRIRVHEQYF. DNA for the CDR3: TGTGCCAGCACCACCCGAATACGGGTCCACGAGCAGTACTTC.